Shown below are 12 T cell receptor beta chains from a single sample sequenced in a study of neurological immune-mediated disorders. The sample's time point: longitudinal time-point 2. Each CDR3 protein gets one entry after TCRdb re-called the 5' RACE reads with MiXCR. The data hold some 49,000 distinct CDR3 sequences, with about an eighth observed a single time. The sample consisted of PBMCs. These TCRs come from a male donor with HTLV-1-associated myelopathy (HAM/TSP).

This sequence joins TRBV19 and TRBJ2-1, with a weak D call TRBD1 (5 bases). CDR3 length equals 12 residues. V was shortened by 3 bases and J by 9 bases, with 9 bases between the two germline ends. The germline CDR1 and CDR2 sequences are LNHDA and SQIVND (reference sequence). The CDR3 DNA sequence: TGTGCCAGTAGTATGGGTAGGGGTGAGCAGTTCTTC. Residues: CASSMGRGEQFF.

By its share, this clonotype is medium-sized (0.01 to 0.1%). The J gene is TRBJ1-3, the V gene TRBV10-3, with no clear D. V was clipped by 2 bases and J by 3 bases, with 11 bases between them. The CDR3 is made up of 15 amino acids. In germline, CDR1 is ENHRY, CDR2 SYGVKD. The CDR3: CAISEGRQVGNTIYF. The CDR3 bases are TGTGCCATCAGTGAGGGACGGCAAGTTGGAAACACCATATATTTT.

This clonotype was seen many times. The rearrangement joins TRBV2 to TRBJ2-1; 7 positions agree with TRBD1. V shed 6 bases, J shed 2 bases, and the junction held 7 bases outside the gene matches. The CDR3 runs 15 residues. In germline, CDR1 is SNHLY, CDR2 FYNNEI. The chain's CDR3 is CASRTGAPAYNEQFF. The CDR3 region has the DNA TGTGCCAGCAGAACAGGGGCGCCGGCCTACAATGAGCAGTTCTTC. Using reference TRBV2 and TRBJ2-1 for the parts outside the CDR3, the full variable domain is EPEVTQTPSHQVTQMGQEVILRCVPISNHLYFYWYRQILGQKVEFLVSFYNNEISEKSEIFDDQFSVERPDGSNFTLKIRSTKLEDSAMYFCASRTGAPAYNEQFFGPGTRLTVL.

The chain couples TRBV12-5 to TRBJ1-6; maybe TRBD1 (5 bases). CDR3 size: 12 residues. Trimming cost V 8 bases and J 7 bases, with 9 bases left between them. CDR1 and CDR2 (germline): LGHNT, FRNRAP. CDR3 amino acids: CASRRDNSPLHF. In DNA, the CDR3 is TGTGCTAGTCGGAGGGACAATTCACCCCTCCACTTT.

This clonotype was seen ten or more times. The gene calls are TRBV6-5 and TRBJ1-1; possible D gene TRBD1, 6 bases. Germline lookup yields CDR1 MNHEY and CDR2 SVGAGI. Trimming removed 6 bases from V and 3 bases from J, with 17 bases in between. This CDR3 contains 15 residues. The CDR3 sequence: CASSKDRPEYTEAFF. CDR3 DNA: TGTGCCAGCAGCAAAGACAGGCCCGAATACACTGAAGCTTTCTTT.

This clonotype appeared many times. The chain couples TRBV5-5 to TRBJ1-5; maybe TRBD1 (5 bases). The CDR3 covers 18 residues. CDR1 SGHKS and CDR2 YYEKEE come from the germline V gene (reference sequence). V dropped 3 bases and J dropped 6 bases, with 25 bases sitting between them. The CDR3 region has the DNA TGTGCCAGCAGCTCCCGAGAGGCAAGAGGGACTTTAAGTCAGCCCCAGCATTTT. Protein product: CASSSREARGTLSQPQHF. Full variable domain (outside the CDR3, taken from reference TRBV5-5 and TRBJ1-5): DAGVTQSPTHLIKTRGQQVTLRCSPISGHKSVSWYQQVLGQGPQFIFQYYEKEERGRGNFPDRFSARQFPNYSSELNVNALLLGDSALYLCASSSREARGTLSQPQHFGDGTRLSIL.

V and J are TRBV19 and TRBJ2-7; TRBD2 might be the D (5 bases). Deletions cut 6 bases from V and 7 bases from J, with 16 bases between. The CDR3 loop spans 13 amino acids. Per the germline V gene, CDR1 is LNHDA and CDR2 is SQIVND (reference sequence). The DNA for the CDR3 is TGTGCCAGTAGCAGAGGGCCAACGGGGGAGCAGTACTTC. It specifies CASSRGPTGEQYF.

This clonotype was detected ten times or more. This sequence joins TRBV7-8 and TRBJ1-1; TRBD1 aligns across 9 bases. The CDR3 is made up of 15 amino acids. CDR1 and CDR2 (germline): SGHVS, FQNEAQ. Trimming at V came to 5 bases and at J to 5 bases, leaving 9 bases not matched to a gene. CDR3 coding DNA: TGTGCCAGCAGCCCGAGGGACAGGGTCGGGACTGAAGCTTTCTTT. Translation gives CASSPRDRVGTEAFF.

The sample holds many counts of this clonotype. The rearrangement uses TRBV10-2 and TRBJ2-5, with 10 nucleotides matching TRBD2. Germline V lookup: CDR1 WSHSY, CDR2 SAAADI. This CDR3 contains 18 residues. Losses at the gene ends were 3 bases for V and 5 bases for J; bases not matched to a gene: 15. The CDR3 region has the DNA TGCGCCAGCAGTGATTCCCTCGGGAGCGGGGGGGCCCGGGAGACCCAGTACTTC. Its translation is CASSDSLGSGGARETQYF.

The rearrangement links TRBV7-9 to TRBJ2-1; 11 positions match TRBD2. The CDR3 extends over 16 amino acids. V was pared by 5 bases and J by 5 bases, with 8 bases of the junction left unmatched. Germline CDR1 SEHNR, CDR2 FQNEAQ (reference sequence). The CDR3 DNA reads as TGTGCCAGCAGCCTGGGACTAGCGGCTGTTGACAATGAGCAGTTCTTC. It yields the protein CASSLGLAAVDNEQFF.

There are many counts of this clonotype. V usage is TRBV11-2 and J usage is TRBJ2-3; the match to TRBD1 covers 7 bases. The CDR3 is 11 amino acids. V was pared by 5 bases and J by 12 bases, with 5 bases of the junction left unmatched. Looked up from germline, CDR1 is SGHAT and CDR2 is FQNNGV. Here the CDR3 DNA reads TGTGCCAGCAGCCCCCGGACAGGCCAGTATTTT. This sequence encodes CASSPRTGQYF.

At least ten counts were recorded for this clonotype. It may be a read error: a sequence one base away is much more abundant. The chain employs TRBV28 and TRBJ2-3, with D possibly being TRBD1 or TRBD2 (5 bases each). There are 12 residues in the CDR3. V lost 8 bases and J 0 bases, leaving 6 bases between the germline ends. Germline V gene data show CDR1 as MDHEN and CDR2 as SYDVKM. DNA for the CDR3: TGTGCCAGCGGGGGTAGCACAGATACGCAGTATTTT. Residues: CASGGSTDTQYF.